The following is a TCR beta chain sequence with its context. As yet, its antigen is unknown. These data come from a study of T cell responses to AZD1222 COVID-19 vaccine. Whole-study findings and limits: Vaccination with two AZD1222 doses was followed by a rise in Spike-specific TCR breadth and depth. Researchers took repertoire samples only after the peak T cell response had come. At study baseline, merely roughly 6 AZD1222 recipients were seropositive.

This CDR3 contains 16 residues. Germline V gene lookup returns CDR1 MNHEY and CDR2 SVGEGT. The J segment lost 6 bases and the V segment lost 6 bases, leaving 12 bases of the junction unmatched. Assay: immunoSEQ multiplex PCR; the TCRdb copy retains only in-frame clones and omits some. The sample includes 150,000 to 200,000 clones, 80% to 90% of them seen just once. The TCR was taken from an adult in good health. The chain joins TRBV6-2 or TRBV6-3 to TRBJ2-4; 9 bases are shared with TRBD1. The source material was peripheral blood, sampled on day 0 of AZD1222 vaccination. The CDR3 DNA reads TGTGCCAGCAGCACCCCCATTAGGACAGGGGCAAACATTCAGTACTTC. Protein: CASSTPIRTGANIQYF.